The 10 T cell receptor beta chains presented below share a single source sample, sequenced in a study of radiotherapy plus CTLA-4 blockade in lung cancer (dated by TCRdb to between 2018 and 2020). To prepare the library, the immunoSEQ multiplex PCR assay was applied. TCRdb took over this immuneACCESS table, retaining in-frame rearrangements with V and J assigned. Such tables are incomplete; in checked studies, under half of the missing clones stem from an unresolved V gene, and the remainder is unexplained. The sample table lists around 55,000 clones, around 80% of them with a count of one. The ten largest make up 5% to 7.5% of the sample. Specimen: peripheral blood, collected from a patient treated with radiotherapy plus ipilimumab. These receptor sequences come from a human donor with non-small cell lung cancer whose response to radiotherapy plus ipilimumab could not be evaluated.

A few counts support this clone. The CDR3 DNA is TGTGCCAGCTCACCACCGGCGGGACAGCGATCCGGGGAGCTGTTTTTT. Amino acids: CASSPPAGQRSGELFF. The V call is TRBV18, the J call TRBJ2-2, with D possibly matching TRBD1 (7 bases). V lost 0 bases and J 6 bases, leaving 14 bases between the germline ends. This CDR3 has 16 amino acids. Germline V gene lookup returns CDR1 KGHSH and CDR2 LQKENI.

This sequence joins TRBV5-6 and TRBJ1-2; 8 positions agree with TRBD1. The CDR3 runs to 14 residues. The germline V gene has CDR1 SGHDT and CDR2 YYEEEE. V was pared by 6 bases and J by 2 bases, with 6 bases of the junction left unmatched. DNA for the CDR3: TGTGCCAGCAACCTCAGGGGGCCGAACTATGGCTACACCTTC. It yields the protein CASNLRGPNYGYTF.

The chain links TRBV6-1 to TRBJ1-5; tentative D call: TRBD1 (5 bases). The length of the CDR3 is 15 residues. In germline, CDR1 is MNHNS, CDR2 SASEGT. V was pared by 7 bases and J by 2 bases, with 15 bases between. The CDR3 loop is CASTPGYFGNQPQHF. CDR3 DNA sequence: TGTGCCAGCACCCCAGGGTATTTTGGCAATCAGCCCCAGCATTTT.

The rearrangement joins TRBV5-5 to TRBJ1-3; 9 positions match TRBD1. The germline CDR1 and CDR2 sequences are SGHKS and YYEKEE (reference sequence). The J segment lost 2 bases and the V segment lost 0 bases, leaving 6 bases of the junction unmatched. The CDR3 has 17 amino acids. In nucleotides, the CDR3 is TGTGCCAGCAGCTTGGGACAGGGGGTTCCGCCTGGAAACACCATATATTTT. It specifies CASSLGQGVPPGNTIYF.

This clone was observed a handful of times. The chain joins TRBV29-1 to TRBJ1-2, with 7 positions matching TRBD1. CDR3 length: 12 amino acids. Germline CDR1 is SQVTM and CDR2 is ANQGSEA. V dropped 6 bases and J dropped 3; count of bases not matched to a gene: 4. The CDR3 DNA sequence: TGCAGCGTCCGCAGGGGGGACTATGGCTACACCTTC. The encoded protein is CSVRRGDYGYTF.

The V call is TRBV5-1, the J call TRBJ2-5, with 10 bases identical to TRBD2. The germline gives CDR1 SGHRS, CDR2 YFSETQ. V shed 0 bases, J shed 2 bases, and the junction held 4 bases outside the gene matches. This CDR3 has 16 amino acids. CDR3 region: CASSLELAGRQETQYF. In nucleotides, the CDR3 is TGCGCCAGCAGCTTGGAACTAGCGGGGAGACAAGAGACCCAGTACTTC.

V usage is TRBV18 and J usage is TRBJ1-5; D is undetermined. V lost 1 base and J lost 0, with 19 bases in between. Per the germline V gene, CDR1 is KGHSH and CDR2 is LQKENI. CDR3 length: 19 residues. The CDR3 DNA reads as TGTGCCAGCTCACCACGCAGTGTGGGAGGAAAGAATAGCAATCAGCCCCAGCATTTT. This gives the protein CASSPRSVGGKNSNQPQHF.

A word on this clone: One end of the junction fails to match germline, which may point to a read error. The V gene is TRBV4-1, the J gene TRBJ1-3; D gene unclear. Per germline, CDR1 MGHRA and CDR2 YSYEKL. This CDR3 contains 15 residues. Here the CDR3 DNA reads TGCGCCAGCACCCAAACTAGGAGCTCTGGAAACACCATATATTTT. Translated: CASTQTRSSGNTIYF.

The J gene is TRBJ2-7, the V gene TRBV19; 13 bases map to TRBD2. With 5 bases clipped from V and 2 bases from J, the junction kept 9 bases outside the gene matches. Germline CDR1 reads LNHDA; CDR2 reads SQIVND (reference sequence). The CDR3 extends over 17 amino acids. The CDR3 bases are TGTGCCAGTAGTCCTGGGGTCGGGACTAGCGGGGCCTACGAGCAGTACTTC. Translating it yields CASSPGVGTSGAYEQYF.

V is TRBV7-2 and J is TRBJ2-7; the match to TRBD2 covers 9 bases. With 7 bases clipped from V and 5 bases from J, the junction kept 9 bases outside the gene matches. The CDR3 extends over 14 amino acids. CDR1 is SGHTA, CDR2 FQGNSA, per germline. CDR3 loop: CASKPGLALDEQYF. In nucleotides, the CDR3 is TGTGCCAGCAAACCGGGACTAGCCCTCGACGAGCAGTACTTC.